This passage covers 29 T cell receptor beta chains from one sample sequenced in a study of blood T cell repertoires in COVID-19. Repertoires were generated with immunoSEQ multiplex PCR, while TCRdb's copy carries only in-frame clones and drops some. The profile shows roughly 50,000 clones, 70% to 90% of them singletons. The sample consisted of peripheral blood. The source of these receptors is an elderly man with acute or convalescent COVID-19.

This chain links TRBV18 with TRBJ2-7; 7 bases are shared with TRBD2. The CDR3 length is 16 residues. V trimming: 0 bases; J trimming: 4 bases; junction bases outside the gene matches: 9. Germline V CDR1 and CDR2: KGHSH, LQKENI. Here the CDR3 reads CASSPPRGRGFYEQYF. For the CDR3, the DNA is TGTGCCAGCTCACCACCACGGGGGAGGGGATTTTACGAGCAGTACTTC.

This CDR3 is CASRRQGTDTQYF. As DNA, the CDR3 is TGTGCCAGCAGGAGACAGGGAACAGATACGCAGTATTTT. The chain uses TRBV2 and TRBJ2-3; 7 positions agree with TRBD1. Germline assignment: CDR1 SNHLY and CDR2 FYNNEI. There are 13 residues in the CDR3. Losses at the gene ends were 6 bases for V and 3 bases for J; bases not matched to a gene: 3.

The chain is built from TRBV7-3 and TRBJ2-1; the match to TRBD2 covers 16 bases. The trim removed 5 bases at V and 9 bases at J, leaving 10 bases unmatched. The CDR3 spans 17 residues. Germline V gene lookup returns CDR1 SGHTA and CDR2 FQGTGA. The CDR3, as DNA: TGTGCCAGCAGCCCCATCGGGACTAGCGGGGGGGCAACTGAGCAGTTCTTC. Its protein product is CASSPIGTSGGATEQFF.

The J gene is TRBJ2-7, the V gene TRBV10-2, with 7 bases lining up with TRBD1. Germline values: CDR1 WSHSY, CDR2 SAAADI. CDR3 length: 14 amino acids. V shed 6 bases, J shed 5 bases, and the junction held 10 bases outside the gene matches. As DNA, the CDR3 is TGCGCCAGCAGCTTGCCGGGACAGTCGGACGAGCAGTACTTC. Its translation is CASSLPGQSDEQYF.

This chain joins TRBV29-1 and TRBJ2-1, with TRBD1 matching over 8 bases. Unmatched junction bases numbered 4, after V lost 4 bases and J lost 5 bases. The germline V gene encodes CDR1 SQVTM and CDR2 ANQGSEA. The CDR3 contains 13 residues. CDR3 protein: CSVGTGWDNEQFF. Written as DNA, the CDR3 is TGCAGCGTTGGGACAGGGTGGGACAATGAGCAGTTCTTC.

The rearrangement links TRBV28 to TRBJ2-7; D unresolved. CDR1 is MDHEN and CDR2 is SYDVKM in the germline V gene. With 6 bases removed from V and 2 bases from J, the gap between germline ends came to 8 bases. CDR3 length equals 12 residues. CDR3 region: CASRQEAYEQYF. DNA of the CDR3: TGTGCCAGCAGGCAGGAAGCCTACGAGCAGTACTTC.

In regard to this clone: As the CDR3 is not closed by the conserved phenylalanine or tryptophan, this likely results from a read error. No DNA is shown, since the ends of the CDR3 on it are uncertain; the CDR3 is the one TCRdb lists. The chain is built from TRBV23-1 and TRBJ1-2. TRBV23-1 belongs to the ORF category, with a function that is uncertain. With termini counted, the CDR3 has 11 amino acids. CDR3 sequence: CASSQPSHQLC.

This chain joins TRBV10-1 and TRBJ2-7; D might be TRBD2 (6 bases). Trimming pared 3 bases from V and 2 bases from J, leaving 11 bases between. Per germline, CDR1 WNHNN and CDR2 SYGVQD (reference sequence). The CDR3 is 14 amino acids. This chain's CDR3 is CASSDGGNTYEQYF. In DNA, the CDR3 is TGCGCCAGCAGTGATGGGGGGAATACCTACGAGCAGTACTTC.

This rearrangement joins TRBV9 to TRBJ2-1; TRBD1 aligns across 8 bases. This CDR3 is built from 16 residues. Trimming at V came to 0 bases and at J to 1 base, leaving 3 bases not matched to a gene. Germline lookup yields CDR1 SGDLS and CDR2 YYNGEE. Here the CDR3 DNA reads TGTGCCAGCAGCGTAGCTCAGGGGGCGTCCTACAATGAGCAGTTCTTC. Encoded protein: CASSVAQGASYNEQFF.

This chain joins TRBV19 and TRBJ2-2; D gene ambiguous. Germline-derived CDR1 and CDR2 are LNHDA and SQIVND (reference sequence). The CDR3 extends over 13 amino acids. V was pared by 7 bases and J by 2 bases, with 8 bases between. CDR3 residues: CASKHPNTGELFF. CDR3 nucleotide sequence: TGTGCCAGTAAACACCCAAACACCGGGGAGCTGTTTTTT.

The chain employs TRBV3-1 (or the pseudogene TRBV3-2) and TRBJ2-2; tentatively, D is TRBD2 (5 bases). The V gene's germline CDR1 is LGHDT and CDR2 YNNKEL (reference sequence). The CDR3 runs 17 residues. Trimming stripped 2 bases from V and 4 bases from J, with 17 bases between. The CDR3 DNA is TGTGCCAGCAGCCAATTCGTGCCCCGAGCGGTCACCGGGGAGCTGTTTTTT. This codes for CASSQFVPRAVTGELFF.

The chain joins TRBV5-1 to TRBJ1-1; TRBD1 aligns across 7 bases. The CDR3 extends over 16 amino acids. The germline gives CDR1 SGHRS, CDR2 YFSETQ. The junction had 8 bases not matched to a gene; V was cut back by 2 bases and J by 1 base. The CDR3 reads CASSFQPGQTNTEAFF. CDR3 DNA: TGCGCCAGCAGCTTTCAACCGGGACAGACGAACACTGAAGCTTTCTTT.

J is TRBJ1-4 and V is TRBV5-8, with 10 bases that match TRBD1. Germline CDR1 is SGHTS and CDR2 is YDEGEE. The trim removed 4 bases at V and 8 bases at J, leaving 8 bases unmatched. The CDR3 runs to 15 residues. The CDR3 region is CASSPEGTGDEKLFF. The CDR3, as DNA: TGTGCCAGCAGCCCTGAGGGGACAGGGGACGAAAAACTGTTTTTT.

This CDR3 is CASSRTGFSGEQFF. The CDR3 nucleotides are TGTGCCAGCAGTCGGACAGGGTTTAGTGGTGAGCAGTTCTTC. The chain has TRBV28 and TRBJ2-1, with 8 positions matching TRBD1. V lost 5 bases, J lost 9 bases, and 9 bases stayed unmatched. CDR3 length equals 14 residues. CDR1 and CDR2 from the germline V gene are MDHEN and SYDVKM.

This chain connects TRBV7-2 to TRBJ1-4; 10 nucleotides match TRBD1. Germline trimming cut 4 bases from V and 7 bases from J; bases unmatched to any gene: 6. Germline CDR1 SGHTA, CDR2 FQGNSA. The CDR3 consists of 15 residues. CDR3 region: CASSSRQGAGEKLFF. The CDR3 bases are TGTGCCAGCAGCTCTCGACAGGGGGCGGGTGAAAAACTGTTTTTT.

The CDR3 sequence is CATRQGSSQPQHF. The CDR3 region has the DNA TGTGCCACCAGACAGGGTAGTAGTCAGCCCCAGCATTTT. The chain couples TRBV24-1 to TRBJ1-5; TRBD1 is a possible D gene (6 bases). Germline assignment: CDR1 KGHDR and CDR2 SFDVKD. This CDR3 region has 13 residues. The V end lost 7 bases, the J end lost 6 bases, and 12 bases lay between the germline ends.

This clone appeared a few times. The CDR3 coding sequence is TGCGCCAGCAGCGGACCCGACAGGGGTGGAAGGGAGCAGTACTTC. Residues: CASSGPDRGGREQYF. The chain combines TRBV5-1 with TRBJ2-7, with 8 positions matching TRBD1. This CDR3 has 15 amino acids. V lost 4 bases to trimming and J lost 7 bases; unmatched junction nucleotides: 13. Germline V gene lookup returns CDR1 SGHRS and CDR2 YFSETQ.

DNA of the CDR3: TGTGCCAGCAGCTTGCTCTCGGGCGGGGAGCTGTTTTTT. Amino acids: CASSLLSGGELFF. V is TRBV9 and J is TRBJ2-2; no clear D. The V end was cut by 4 bases, the J end by 7 bases, with 11 bases between. Germline V gene data show CDR1 as SGDLS and CDR2 as YYNGEE. The CDR3 extends over 13 amino acids.

CDR3 bases: TGTGCCAGCAGCCCCCGGGACAGGACCTACGAGCAGTACTTC. This encodes CASSPRDRTYEQYF. This sequence joins TRBV3-1 (or the pseudogene TRBV3-2) and TRBJ2-7, with 8 positions matching TRBD1. Germline values: CDR1 LGHDT, CDR2 YNNKEL (reference sequence). This CDR3 contains 14 residues. Trimming cost V 4 bases and J 2 bases; bases outside gene matches: 4.

The DNA of the CDR3 is TGCGCCAGCACGGCCGGACAGGGAGGAGAGACCCAGTACTTC. Protein: CASTAGQGGETQYF. The rearrangement joins TRBV5-1 to TRBJ2-5; 8 bases are a match to TRBD1. The germline gives CDR1 SGHRS, CDR2 YFSETQ. CDR3 length equals 14 residues. The V gene end was trimmed by 6 bases and the J gene end by 4 bases; junction bases not matched to a gene: 8.

This chain connects TRBV5-6 to TRBJ2-7, with a tentative D call TRBD2 (6 bases). V lost 1 base to trimming and J lost 4 bases, with 15 bases between them. From germline, CDR1 is SGHDT and CDR2 YYEEEE. The CDR3 length is 15 residues. The CDR3 reads CASSLSMGLTYEQYF. Written as DNA, the CDR3 is TGTGCCAGCAGCTTGTCTATGGGACTGACTTACGAGCAGTACTTC.

This clone was counted once. The chain is built from TRBV3-1 (or the pseudogene TRBV3-2) and TRBJ2-5, with TRBD1 identical over 7 bases. The CDR3 is 15 amino acids. Per the germline V gene, CDR1 is LGHDT and CDR2 is YNNKEL (reference sequence). The ends lost 4 bases at V and 5 bases at J; junction bases unmatched: 10. CDR3 nucleotides: TGTGCCAGCAGCCTTAGTCAGGGGGAGTGGGAGACCCAGTACTTC. Its protein is CASSLSQGEWETQYF.

This clone came up once. The CDR3 bases are TGTGCCAGCAGTGAACGGGGAAATCTGTACTTC. As protein: CASSERGNLYF. The chain employs TRBV6-1 and TRBJ2-7; maybe TRBD2 (5 bases). The V gene lost 2 bases and the J gene lost 12 bases, with 11 bases spanning the gap. CDR3 size: 11 residues. From germline, CDR1 is MNHNS and CDR2 SASEGT.

This clone was detected only once. This sequence joins TRBV10-1 and TRBJ1-5; the D is unclear. Germline CDR1 is WNHNN and CDR2 is SYGVQD (reference sequence). V lost 3 bases, J lost 3 bases, and 6 bases lay in between. The CDR3 has 13 residues. CDR3 in amino acids: CASSDSFNQPQHF. The CDR3 nucleotides read TGCGCCAGCAGTGACAGTTTCAATCAGCCCCAGCATTTT.

The rearrangement links TRBV27 to TRBJ2-6, with D possibly being TRBD2 (5 bases). CDR1 is MNHEY, CDR2 SMNVEV, per germline (reference sequence). The CDR3 length is 18 residues. Trimming took 2 bases from V and 4 from J, leaving 18 bases between them. The CDR3 sequence is CASSLQRRAGSGANVLTF. CDR3 DNA: TGTGCCAGCAGTTTACAAAGGCGGGCAGGCTCGGGGGCCAACGTCCTGACTTTC. The full variable domain, its missing parts supplied by reference TRBV27 and TRBJ2-6, is EAQVTQNPRYLITVTGKKLTVTCSQNMNHEYMSWYRQDPGLGLRQIYYSMNVEVTDKGDVPEGYKVSRKEKRNFPLILESPSPNQTSLYFCASSLQRRAGSGANVLTFGAGSRLTVL.

CDR3 residues: CASSLGQGHGYTF. DNA for the CDR3: TGCGCCAGCAGCTTGGGACAGGGGCATGGCTACACCTTC. This chain joins TRBV5-1 and TRBJ1-2; the match to TRBD1 covers 8 bases. The CDR3 is 13 amino acids. V lost 0 bases, J lost 6 bases, and 1 base stayed unmatched. Per germline, CDR1 SGHRS and CDR2 YFSETQ.

The rearrangement joins TRBV4-1 to TRBJ2-6, with 12 bases fitting TRBD1. The CDR3 spans 19 residues. With 5 bases clipped from V and 3 bases from J, the junction kept 11 bases outside the gene matches. Germline CDR1 is MGHRA and CDR2 is YSYEKL. CDR3 DNA sequence: TGCGCCAGCAGCAAAGGTCCGGGACAGGGGGCGTTTGGGGCCAACGTCCTGACTTTC. This sequence encodes CASSKGPGQGAFGANVLTF.

This sequence joins TRBV5-1 and TRBJ1-2; maybe TRBD1 (5 bases). The germline CDR1 and CDR2 sequences are SGHRS and YFSETQ. V gave up 1 base and J gave up 7 bases, with 20 bases separating them. The CDR3 is 16 amino acids. CDR3 nucleotides: TGCGCCAGCAGCTTGTTGGAGGGACTCCCAGAGGGTGGCTACACCTTC. Its translation is CASSLLEGLPEGGYTF.

The rearrangement joins TRBV10-1 to TRBJ1-6; 11 bases line up with TRBD1. J lost 1 base, V lost 7 bases, and 12 bases had no gene match. The germline V gene has CDR1 WNHNN and CDR2 SYGVQD (reference sequence). CDR3 length equals 19 residues. Here the CDR3 reads CASKLPVDRGRSYNSPLHF. The CDR3 region has the DNA TGCGCCAGCAAGCTCCCCGTGGACAGGGGGCGATCCTATAATTCACCCCTCCACTTT.